This T cell receptor (beta chain) originates from a study of blood T cells in healthy people across ages (dated by TCRdb to the mid-2010s). Background for the entire study: In model experiments, roughly one uniquely barcoded TCR beta cDNA molecule per two T cells was captured by template switching. Age-related changes in TCR beta repertoire diversity were measured in the study by deep sequencing normalized with unique cDNA molecular identifiers. The donors were divided into four age groups: young (average around 17 years), middle-aged (about 40), aged (about 60) and long-lived (roughly 88). To avoid experimental bias, donors of different ages were randomly spread across the sequencing lanes. For two donors (one aged 18 to 30 and one aged 80 or older), the study analyzed two additional independent replicas of 1 million unique cDNA reads from the same blood draw. What the work shows at the level of the full study, not this receptor alone: As age increased, observed TCR beta diversity per million T cells dropped in a roughly linear way, and a significant reduction was already evident by age roughly 36. Total diversity estimates from one million sequenced T cells were considered lower bounds and underestimates. Because donor CMV infection status was unknown, age-related changes in expanded clonotypes were potentially confounded. The long-lived group showed more naive CD4+ T cells, fewer expanded clones and increased TCR diversity than the aged group, suggesting age selection. Observed TCR beta diversity correlated strongly with the percentage of naive T cells measured by flow cytometry. Bulk unsorted PBMC profiling prevented conclusive comparison of naive and antigen-experienced compartments.

V and J are truncated by 0 bases and 6 bases respectively, leaving an intervening sequence of 6 bases. Taken from the germline V gene (reference sequence), the CDR1 and CDR2 loops are MNHNY and SVGAGI. Including the terminal cysteine and phenylalanine, the CDR3 comprises 13 residues. Only CDR3 DNA is held: 39 bases, read in frame from base 1. The donors were around 39 Caucasian individuals from Russia, aged roughly 6 to 100 years, who were systemically healthy. Each donor gave roughly 11 milliliters of peripheral blood, drawn into EDTA-treated Vacutainer tubes. Ficoll-Paque density-gradient centrifugation was used to isolate PBMCs, with at least 7 million per sample. Total RNA was extracted from PBMCs with Trizol reagent, with at least 5 micrograms obtained per sample. The percentages of naive CD45RAhigh/CD27high T cells were determined by flow cytometry on a PBMC aliquot from every donor. Note on this clonotype: The antigen it recognizes is unknown. Qualities for individual bases were not recorded, and no much larger clone is one base off.

The method behind the library was 5' RACE. TCRdb lists the instrument as Illumina HiSeq 2500. A second PCR of 7 to 11 cycles was performed with a sample-barcoded 5' primer and a J-beta primer mix. A template-switch 5' adaptor carrying 12 random nucleotides introduced a unique molecular identifier onto each TCR beta cDNA molecule. Each sample yielded at least 2.5 million CDR3-containing paired-end reads. The Mint cDNA synthesis kit, primed by a TRBC-specific oligonucleotide, was used to synthesize first-strand cDNA from all RNA. Following uracil-DNA glycosylase treatment, a first 18-cycle PCR with universal primers M1SS and BC2_uni_R was performed on all cDNA. Processing in the source paper ran as follows. For normalization, 1 million high-quality reads, each with a distinct molecular identifier, were randomly selected from each sample. Reads with shared molecular identifiers were discarded instead of being binned into consensus sequences. MiTCR, set to a Q25 quality threshold and the strictest error-elimination algorithm, was used for CDR3 identification, clonotype clustering and error correction. A nonparametric unseen species model with Euler transformation was used to estimate lower-bound total TCR beta diversity. TCRdb reanalyzed the raw reads on its own, using fastp at Q25 for trimming and MiXCR for clone calling, and kept in-frame beta chains. Rows with one shared CDR3 protein collapse into an entry with the most common genes and DNA. The V and J calls shown here were made by TCRdb, not taken from the authors' results. Within this sample are fewer than 950,000 distinct CDR3 sequences, with 35% to 40% of them counted one time only. Over 10% of the sample comes from the top ten.

The sample was blood. The receptor chain draws on TRBV6-6 and TRBJ2-4, with no D gene named confidently. The receptor's source is a man between 18 and 29 years old in good health. The CDR3 corresponds to CASSYSGRNIQYF. The DNA reads as follows: TGTGCCAGCAGTTACTCGGGCAGAAACATTCAGTACTTC.